This TCR beta chain was sequenced in a study of metastatic and nonmetastatic thyroid tumors. As for the study in general: Across peripheral blood and tumor or nodule tissue samples taken from malignant and benign thyroid patients, the repertoires were compared with one another. Regarding the study as a whole: TCR beta diversity was reportedly significantly higher in malignant thyroid tumors than benign nodules, in blood and tumor.

This CDR3 comprises 16 residues. Trimming left V 5 bases short and J 6 bases short, with 20 bases between. CDR1 and CDR2 from the germline V gene are SGHAT and FQNNGV. Patients were all untreated before their thyroid surgery. With MiXCR, TCRdb called clones anew from the PCR reads. The top ten clones hold around 8.8% of a sample with some 84,000 clones, around 9.1% of them seen once. Ten or more counts support this clone. As yet, its antigen is unknown. Sequences were obtained from blood. The sequence was collected from a female donor with papillary thyroid cancer or a benign thyroid nodule (not recorded which). Some clones in this sample may be carry-over from other donors' samples. The rearrangement uses TRBV11-2 and TRBJ2-1; D unclear. The CDR3 reads CASSPIQIRVPNEQFF. The CDR3 nucleotides read TGTGCCAGCAGCCCAATCCAGATCCGGGTCCCCAATGAGCAGTTCTTC.